The TCR beta chain under discussion was sequenced for a study of PD-1 blockade in classical Hodgkin lymphoma. Following autologous stem cell transplantation, relapse occurred in every patient, and exposure to brentuximab vedotin varied. Germline V CDR1 and CDR2: SGHTA, FQGNSA. The CDR3 length is 13 residues. The V end was cut by 1 base, the J end by 10 bases, with 12 bases between. The data were produced by immunoSEQ multiplex PCR, yet TCRdb's version contains in-frame clones alone and is incomplete. Among about 13,000 clones listed, about four fifths were seen once. The sequencing here drew on peripheral blood mononuclear cells (PBMCs), taken at baseline. The chain links TRBV7-2 to TRBJ2-3, with no clear D. The sequence was obtained from a human donor with classical Hodgkin lymphoma. CDR3: CASSLGGNPSQYF. The CDR3 region has the DNA TGTGCCAGCAGCTTAGGCGGAAACCCCTCGCAGTATTTT.